What follows are 26 T cell receptor beta chains derived from one specimen sequenced in a study of CD8 T cells in ankylosing spondylitis. Their target antigens are unknown. TCRdb analysed the 5' RACE reads with MiXCR anew, one entry per CDR3 protein. The top ten hold approximately 3.5% of the sample, which has 500,000 to 650,000 distinct CDR3 sequences, about 5.7% seen once. Findings of the study overall: A motif of 7 or 8 highly homologous TCR beta variants was seen as apparently characteristic of ankylosing spondylitis blood.

The sequenced sample consisted of blood, either unsorted or a sorted T cell fraction (not recorded which). These receptors originate from a male donor with ankylosing spondylitis.

This clonotype occurred many times. V gene TRBV7-9 combines with J gene TRBJ1-1; D gene unclear. Between the trimmed V and J ends, which lost 2 bases and 10 bases, there was a span of 11 bases. Germline V gives CDR1 SEHNR, CDR2 FQNEAQ (reference sequence). The CDR3 has 12 amino acids. The CDR3 reads CASSLNLPGAFF. CDR3 DNA sequence: TGTGCCAGCAGCTTAAACCTTCCGGGAGCTTTCTTT. The full variable domain, in which reference TRBV7-9 and TRBJ1-1 provide the parts outside the CDR3, is DTGVSQNPRHKITKRGQNVTFRCDPISEHNRLYWYRQTLGQGPEFLTYFQNEAQLEKSRLLSDRFSAERPKGSFSTLEIQRTEQGDSAMYLCASSLNLPGAFFGQGTRLTVV.

This clonotype was counted ten times or more. As DNA, the CDR3 is TGCAGCGTTGCCCTCGGGGAGGGGGAGCTGTTTTTT. Protein: CSVALGEGELFF. The gene calls are TRBV29-1 and TRBJ2-2; TRBD2 is a possible D gene (5 bases). Germline values: CDR1 SQVTM, CDR2 ANQGSEA. The CDR3 consists of 12 residues. Deletions cut 4 bases from V and 8 bases from J, with 11 bases between.

The rearrangement joins TRBV7-2 to TRBJ2-6, with D possibly being TRBD2 (5 bases). From germline, CDR1 is SGHTA and CDR2 FQGNSA. V shed 5 bases and J shed 7 bases, with 12 bases lying between them. This CDR3 comprises 14 residues. This CDR3 is CASSVDYAANVLTF. The CDR3 DNA sequence: TGTGCCAGCAGCGTCGACTACGCTGCCAACGTCCTGACTTTC.

The table lists this clonotype with a few counts. The rearrangement links TRBV12-3 or TRBV12-4 to TRBJ2-1; the match to TRBD2 covers 7 bases. The CDR3 spans 14 residues. After removal of 7 bases from V and 5 bases from J, the junction contained 8 bases not matched to a gene. DNA of the CDR3: TGTGCCAGCACCAAGACTAGCAGTGACAATGAGCAGTTCTTC. Translation gives CASTKTSSDNEQFF.

At least ten counts were recorded for this clonotype. The CDR3 sequence is CSAMPDSYEQYF. The CDR3 bases are TGCAGTGCTATGCCAGACTCCTACGAGCAGTACTTC. The J gene is TRBJ2-7, the V gene TRBV20-1; D not certain. Germline assignment: CDR1 DFQATT and CDR2 SNEGSKA (reference sequence). V was trimmed by 4 bases and J by 0 bases, leaving 7 bases between them. The CDR3 is 12 amino acids.

The sample holds many counts of this clonotype. The V and J genes are TRBV30 and TRBJ1-4; 9 nucleotides match TRBD1. The CDR3 loop spans 15 amino acids. Germline trimming cut 5 bases from V and 6 bases from J; bases unmatched to any gene: 10. The V gene's germline CDR1 is GTSNPN and CDR2 SVGIG (reference sequence). The CDR3 bases are TGTGCCTGGCAACGAACAGGGGGCGCCGATGAAAAACTGTTTTTT. Its translation is CAWQRTGGADEKLFF.

This clonotype was counted ten times or more. This rearrangement joins TRBV29-1 to TRBJ2-5; D is possibly TRBD2 (7 bases). Germline values: CDR1 SQVTM, CDR2 ANQGSEA. V lost 8 bases and J 1 base, leaving 17 bases between the germline ends. This CDR3 is 14 amino acids long. In DNA, the CDR3 is TGCAGCCTCATGAAGGGGGGGTTCCAAGAGACCCAGTACTTC. Protein: CSLMKGGFQETQYF.

The sample holds many counts of this clonotype. This chain uses TRBV6-1 with TRBJ1-2, with D tentatively TRBD1 (5 bases). Germline V CDR1 and CDR2: MNHNS, SASEGT. This CDR3 has 14 residues. V lost 6 bases and J 8 bases, leaving 19 bases between the germline ends. In DNA form, the CDR3 reads TGTGCCAGCAGACGCGGGACTTCCCCTTGGGGCTACACCTTC. This gives the protein CASRRGTSPWGYTF.

There are many counts of this clonotype. The rearrangement links TRBV4-3 to TRBJ1-5; no clear D gene. The germline V gene has CDR1 LGHNA and CDR2 YSLEER. Trimming cost V 0 bases and J 9 bases, with 9 bases left between them. The CDR3 totals 13 residues. DNA of the CDR3: TGCGCCAGCAGCCAAGACTCCCGGACGCCCCAGCATTTT. Protein: CASSQDSRTPQHF.

This clonotype was counted ten times or more. CDR3 sequence: CASSPQGPLAFF. The CDR3, as DNA: TGCGCCAGCAGCCCGCAGGGGCCGCTGGCTTTCTTT. The J gene is TRBJ1-1, the V gene TRBV5-1, with D maybe TRBD1 (6 bases). This CDR3 has 12 residues. The germline V gene has CDR1 SGHRS and CDR2 YFSETQ. Trimming stripped 4 bases from V and 11 bases from J, with 15 bases between.

This clonotype has ten or more counts. The V call is TRBV4-1, the J call TRBJ2-5, with 13 bases that match TRBD2. The trim removed 6 bases at V and 7 bases at J, leaving 8 bases unmatched. This CDR3 comprises 15 residues. Germline CDR1 reads MGHRA; CDR2 reads YSYEKL. In nucleotides, the CDR3 is TGCGCCAGCAGGCTACTAGCGGGAGGGTCGGGGACCCAGTACTTC. Its translation is CASRLLAGGSGTQYF.

This clonotype was detected many times. This chain links TRBV4-1 with TRBJ2-7; D is unclear. Deletions cut 1 base from V and 6 bases from J, with 16 bases between. Germline assignment: CDR1 MGHRA and CDR2 YSYEKL. The CDR3 has 15 amino acids. This chain's CDR3 is CASSQAPLLVSEQYF. CDR3 DNA: TGCGCCAGCAGCCAAGCGCCCTTATTGGTCTCCGAGCAGTACTTC.

This clonotype was counted a few times. This chain uses TRBV29-1 with TRBJ2-1; 8 bases are shared with TRBD2. V gave up 5 bases and J gave up 8 bases; unmatched junction bases: 14. The CDR3 runs 15 residues. Germline CDR1 reads SQVTM; CDR2 reads ANQGSEA. In DNA, the CDR3 is TGCAGCGTTACGGGGGGGGTACAGGGCATCGATGAGCAGTTCTTC. Translation gives CSVTGGVQGIDEQFF.

This clonotype was counted at least ten times. V and J are TRBV29-1 and TRBJ2-7; 8 nucleotides match TRBD1. Per the germline V gene, CDR1 is SQVTM and CDR2 is ANQGSEA. The length of the CDR3 is 13 residues. V lost 3 bases, J lost 4 bases, and 5 bases stayed unmatched. The CDR3 sequence: CSVEARQGYEQYF. In DNA, the CDR3 is TGCAGCGTTGAGGCCCGACAGGGGTACGAGCAGTACTTC.

There are many counts of this clonotype. The chain combines TRBV20-1 with TRBJ2-1, with 7 nucleotides matching TRBD1. The CDR3 contains 12 residues. The trim removed 6 bases at V and 5 bases at J, leaving 4 bases unmatched. Germline values: CDR1 DFQATT, CDR2 SNEGSKA (reference sequence). CDR3 amino acids: CSARGQHNEQFF. The CDR3 nucleotides read TGCAGTGCAAGGGGACAGCACAATGAGCAGTTCTTC.

At least ten counts were recorded for this clonotype. V and J are TRBV6-5 and TRBJ1-2, with D unclear. CDR1 is MNHEY, CDR2 SVGAGI, per germline. The germline V and J ends were trimmed by 0 bases and 7 bases, with 9 bases remaining between them. This CDR3 contains 13 residues. The CDR3: CASSYSEGGGYTF. In nucleotides, the CDR3 is TGTGCCAGCAGTTACTCGGAGGGCGGTGGCTACACCTTC.

This clonotype was recorded many times. CDR3 sequence: CSVHPGGEKLFF. In DNA, the CDR3 is TGCAGCGTCCATCCGGGTGGCGAAAAACTGTTTTTT. The chain has TRBV29-1 and TRBJ1-4; D not certain. The germline V gene encodes CDR1 SQVTM and CDR2 ANQGSEA. V lost 6 bases and J 8 bases, leaving 13 bases between the germline ends. The CDR3 extends over 12 amino acids. The complete variable domain, with remaining parts taken from reference TRBV29-1 and TRBJ1-4, reads SAVISQKPSRDICQRGTSLTIQCQVDSQVTMMFWYRQQPGQSLTLIATANQGSEATYESGFVIDKFPISRPNLTFSTLTVSNMSPEDSSIYLCSVHPGGEKLFFGSGTQLSVL.

In this sample, this clonotype turned up many times. The gene calls are TRBV20-1 and TRBJ2-3; perhaps TRBD2 as D (6 bases). CDR1 DFQATT and CDR2 SNEGSKA come from the germline V gene (reference sequence). The CDR3 loop spans 15 amino acids. Trimming took off 5 bases at V and 1 base at J, with 16 bases between the two ends. In DNA form, the CDR3 reads TGCAGTGCTCACCCCCTGGGGGAGGGCACAGATACGCAGTATTTT. Encoded protein: CSAHPLGEGTDTQYF.

This clonotype was detected many times. The J gene is TRBJ1-4, the V gene TRBV5-1, with a possible D match to TRBD1 (6 bases). Per germline, CDR1 SGHRS and CDR2 YFSETQ. V was clipped by 4 bases and J by 8 bases, with 18 bases between them. The CDR3 consists of 15 residues. CDR3 bases: TGCGCCAGCAGCACCGGACCAGGGGCTGTAGAAAAACTGTTTTTT. Translating gives CASSTGPGAVEKLFF.

This clonotype occurred a few times. The chain joins TRBV9 to TRBJ1-1, with D maybe TRBD1 (6 bases). Germline V gene data show CDR1 as SGDLS and CDR2 as YYNGEE. V lost 2 bases and J 6 bases, leaving 17 bases between the germline ends. This CDR3 region has 15 residues. CDR3 coding DNA: TGTGCCAGCAGCGTGTCCTCGTGGGGGGGCTCTGAAGCTTTCTTT. Translating it yields CASSVSSWGGSEAFF.

This clonotype was seen ten or more times. V gene TRBV20-1 combines with J gene TRBJ2-1; 7 nucleotides match TRBD2. Germline CDR1 and CDR2: DFQATT and SNEGSKA (reference sequence). J lost 4 bases, V lost 5 bases, and 11 bases had no gene match. The CDR3 is 15 amino acids. The CDR3, as DNA: TGCAGTGCTCTCTCCCGGACTAGTTTTTACAATGAGCAGTTCTTC. Protein product: CSALSRTSFYNEQFF.

Of note for this clonotype: With a much larger clone just one base away, this may be a read error. V usage is TRBV27 and J usage is TRBJ1-4, with 9 nucleotides matching TRBD1. The length of the CDR3 is 14 residues. Germline CDR1 MNHEY, CDR2 SMNVEV (reference sequence). CDR3 coding DNA: TGTGCCACCAGTTCGGGACAGGGAAGTGAAAAACTGTTTTTT. Protein product: CATSSGQGSEKLFF. The variable domain in full, completed from reference TRBV27 and TRBJ1-4, reads EAQVTQNPRYLITVTGKKLTVTCSQNMNHEYMSWYRQDPGLGLRQIYYSMNVEVTDKGDVPEGYKVSRKEKRNFPLILESPSPNQTSLYFCATSSGQGSEKLFFGSGTQLSVL.

This clonotype was observed many times. The gene calls are TRBV4-3 and TRBJ1-3; D unclear. The CDR3 covers 16 residues. V was clipped by 1 base and J by 0 bases, with 10 bases between them. Germline assignment: CDR1 LGHNA and CDR2 YSLEER. CDR3 in amino acids: CASSQGTGSSGNTIYF. The CDR3 DNA sequence: TGCGCCAGCAGCCAAGGTACCGGCAGCTCTGGAAACACCATATATTTT.

There are many counts of this clonotype. The chain couples TRBV5-1 to TRBJ2-1, with a possible D match to TRBD2 (7 bases). CDR1 is SGHRS and CDR2 is YFSETQ in the germline V gene. Trimming took 7 bases from V and 8 from J, leaving 22 bases between them. CDR3 length equals 15 residues. The chain's CDR3 is CASSWGGGEADEQFF. The DNA for the CDR3 is TGCGCCAGCTCCTGGGGGGGGGGCGAAGCTGATGAGCAGTTCTTC.

This clonotype was recorded at least ten times. The CDR3 is CASSLLGQGTSSYGYTF. For the CDR3, the DNA is TGTGCCAGCAGCTTGTTAGGACAGGGGACGAGTTCGTATGGCTACACCTTC. The rearrangement uses TRBV5-6 and TRBJ1-2; 9 bases map to TRBD1. The V segment lost 1 base and the J segment 5 bases; nucleotides outside the gene matches: 12. Germline CDR1 and CDR2: SGHDT and YYEEEE. This CDR3 is built from 17 residues.

This clonotype was seen a few times. The V gene is TRBV6-1, the J gene TRBJ2-7, with TRBD2 matching over 9 bases. Unmatched junction bases numbered 9, after V lost 7 bases and J lost 2 bases. From germline, CDR1 is MNHNS and CDR2 SASEGT. The CDR3 has 15 amino acids. The CDR3 nucleotides are TGTGCCAGCACCGCCGCGGGAGGGATTGCCTACGAGCAGTACTTC. This translates into CASTAAGGIAYEQYF.